This is a list of T cell receptor beta chains from one sample in a study of T cells in localized non-small cell lung cancer. Profiling relied on immunoSEQ multiplex PCR, and the TCRdb table lists in-frame clones only, not all of them. This table holds about 45,000 clones, about four fifths found once. The source was peripheral blood mononuclear cells, collected before any cancer treatment. The receptors derive from a man aged 35-69 years with stage III lung adenocarcinoma. The CDR3 runs from the conserved cysteine through the conserved F or W.

J gene	V gene	CDR3 protein
TRBJ2-7	TRBV6-1	CASNAKDRGTYEQYF
TRBJ1-2	TRBV6-5	CASSPGEGKYGYTF
TRBJ2-6	TRBV7-2	CASSLGSVLTF
TRBJ2-3	TRBV7-2	CASSSTSGARSTDTQYF
TRBJ1-2	TRBV6-1	CASRRQDYYGYTF
TRBJ2-5	TRBV6-7	CASSYTGFPGQETQYF
TRBJ2-1	TRBV30	CAWSPFGDEQFF
TRBJ2-7	TRBV21-1	CASSKALRVGAYEQYF
TRBJ2-7	TRBV4-2	CASSPLAGVFGSYEQYF
TRBJ1-3	TRBV7-3	CASSLTGRTTGNTIYF
TRBJ2-2	TRBV19	CASSNQQGKELFF
TRBJ2-1	TRBV4-1	CASNPAGMIRNEQFF
TRBJ2-5	TRBV5-4	CASGAGQEETQYF
TRBJ1-5	TRBV30	CAWSPTGAQPQHF
TRBJ2-3	TRBV4-1	CASSQGPGRQDTQYF
TRBJ1-2	TRBV11-2	CASSLPRAGIPYGYTF
TRBJ2-7	TRBV19	CASSIGQFYEQYF
TRBJ2-3	TRBV5-4	CASSAGTSGKDTQYF
TRBJ2-3	TRBV13	CASSLGGRSTDTQYF
TRBJ1-1	TRBV5-5	CASSFRDRGVEAFF
TRBJ2-5	TRBV10-3	CAIRSNLGTGQETQYF
NA	TRBV9	CASSGGAGEQYF
TRBJ1-1	TRBV6-5	CASSYYTGGTEAFF
TRBJ2-3	TRBV9	CASSVGGASADTQYF
TRBJ2-5	TRBV7-6	CASSLAGLGAETQYF